The 2 T cell receptor beta chains below all came from one sample that was sequenced in a study of T cells in localized non-small cell lung cancer. Here immunoSEQ multiplex PCR was the method, and the copy in TCRdb shows in-frame clones only, minus some. Among 1,200 to 1,500 clones listed, approximately 25% were seen once. The input for sequencing was lung tumor tissue, taken before any cancer treatment. These receptors came from a male donor aged 60 or over with stage II lung adenocarcinoma.

This clone was detected a few times. This rearrangement joins TRBV11-3 to TRBJ1-2; D is possibly TRBD1 (6 bases). The CDR3 extends over 14 amino acids. CDR1 SGHNT and CDR2 YENEEA come from the germline V gene. Trimming stripped 5 bases from V and 7 bases from J, with 17 bases between. CDR3 residues: CASSPRRGLGGYTF. The CDR3 DNA reads TGTGCCAGCAGCCCTCGTCGGGGGCTTGGTGGCTACACCTTC.

Only a few counts were recorded for this clone. The rearrangement uses TRBV25-1 and TRBJ2-1; a possible D gene is TRBD2 (7 bases). Germline V gene lookup returns CDR1 MGHDK and CDR2 SYGVNS. The CDR3 length is 16 residues. Trimming took off 4 bases at V and 7 bases at J, with 20 bases between the two ends. The CDR3 sequence: CASSVGGGGRVNEQFF. The CDR3 DNA sequence: TGTGCCAGCAGTGTGGGAGGGGGTGGGAGAGTAAATGAGCAGTTCTTC.